This T cell receptor beta chain came from a study of blood T cell repertoires in COVID-19. Study-wide context: The United States, Italy and Spain supplied acute and convalescent COVID-19 samples. T cells, B-cell-depleted T cells, or PBMCs provided the cDNA or gDNA that served as material.

How the authors handled the data: Using reference gene primer amplification, nucleated cell counts were estimated. This table comes from immunoSEQ multiplex PCR, and its TCRdb copy is limited to in-frame clones, with some not included. Clone size and the V and J calls come from that table; the DNA yielded D and trimming. The table records approximately 210,000 clones, 86% of them present only once. The V gene's germline CDR1 is LNHDA and CDR2 SQIVND (reference sequence). J was trimmed by 3 bases and V by 6 bases; bases with no gene match: 3. There are 14 residues in the CDR3. Material for sequencing was peripheral blood. The source is a woman aged 70-85 years with acute or convalescent COVID-19. The chain employs TRBV19 and TRBJ2-1; 9 bases are a match to TRBD1. The CDR3 spells CASRRQGVYNEQFF. CDR3 coding DNA: TGTGCCAGTAGGAGACAGGGGGTCTACAATGAGCAGTTCTTC.